This is a list of T cell receptor beta chains from one sample in a study of regulatory T cells in long-lasting Graves disease. TCRdb reprocessed the multiplex PCR reads with MiXCR, giving one entry per CDR3 protein. The top ten hold around 23% of the sample, which has 350,000 to 550,000 distinct CDR3 sequences, 16% seen once. These records were also assigned to another study, of T cells in Graves' hyperthyroidism and ophthalmopathy.

Sequences were derived from peripheral blood mononuclear cells (PBMCs), sampled at new diagnosis, from a patient treated with antithyroid drugs. The receptor set was obtained from a woman aged 18-30 years with Graves disease. The CDR3 runs from the conserved cysteine through the conserved F or W. Each record gives: V gene, D gene, J gene, CDR3 protein. D genes are given only for firm matches.

TRBV19	.	TRBJ2-1	CASSPGSNTYNEQFF
TRBV13	TRBD2	TRBJ2-5	CASSLVAGVGETQYF
TRBV28	.	TRBJ2-2	CASSPDVNTGELFF
TRBV28	TRBD1	TRBJ2-5	CASSSTRDRGWETQYF
TRBV6-1	TRBD2	TRBJ2-3	CASSVSGSETDTQYF
TRBV2	TRBD1	TRBJ1-3	CASSEQGAYSGNTIYF
TRBV20-1	TRBD1	TRBJ2-7	CSAEDRGGDEQYF
TRBV28	.	TRBJ1-2	CASSTHRGYYGYTF
TRBV6-9	TRBD2	TRBJ2-7	CASSYFAGGTYEQYF
TRBV12-3/TRBV12-4	.	TRBJ1-1	CASSGGVVAFF
TRBV28	.	TRBJ2-1	CAAHRGGGLVAEQFF
TRBV29-1	TRBD1	TRBJ2-1	CSVGDRDWNEQFF
TRBV28	.	TRBJ2-5	CASSSPAQETQYF
TRBV3-1	TRBD1	TRBJ1-2	CASSHRQGGGDGYTF
TRBV5-1	TRBD1	TRBJ1-5	CASSLGPQGRGNQPQHF
TRBV30	TRBD1	TRBJ2-5	CAWSWSGGFGETQYF
TRBV13	.	TRBJ2-5	CASIPLGGVAETQYF
TRBV7-2	.	TRBJ2-1	CASSLVLGLDNEQFF
TRBV19	TRBD2	TRBJ2-1	CASSIPGLAGGDEQFF
TRBV5-1	TRBD1	TRBJ2-1	CASSLVSGGSYNEQFF
TRBV7-2	TRBD2	TRBJ2-2	CASSGRAGTGELFF
TRBV11-2	TRBD2	TRBJ2-1	CASSLLAGELTDEQFF
TRBV9	TRBD2	TRBJ2-7	CASSVGLAGWEQYF
TRBV11-2	.	TRBJ2-3	CASSLARGSGQDF
TRBV29-1	TRBD1	TRBJ2-2	CSAHRGSGELFF
TRBV7-9	.	TRBJ1-4	CASSSQGGGNEKLFF
TRBV7-3	TRBD2	TRBJ2-5	CASSPGGGAEGETQYF
TRBV11-2	.	TRBJ2-1	CASSLEGTVYNEQFF
TRBV20-1	.	TRBJ2-3	CSARDEARTDTQYF
TRBV5-1	TRBD1	TRBJ2-1	CASSLASGQGIWVRNEQFF
TRBV28	.	TRBJ1-5	CASSPTHSNQPQHF
TRBV7-9	TRBD2	TRBJ2-7	CASSLTTSGRGYEQYF
TRBV29-1	TRBD1	TRBJ2-1	CSVEGTGGYNEQFF
TRBV20-1	TRBD2	TRBJ2-1	CSARTSGRVYEQFF
TRBV20-1	.	TRBJ2-3	CSANHGSGTDTQYF
TRBV7-2	.	TRBJ2-2	CASSRLNTGELFF
TRBV18	.	TRBJ2-7	CASSPGWAYEQYF
TRBV5-1	TRBD2	TRBJ2-5	CASSTGTTQETQYF
TRBV4-3	.	TRBJ2-7	CASSQAWGDEQYF
TRBV28	.	TRBJ2-7	CASNTPGYEYF
TRBV12-3/TRBV12-4	TRBD1	TRBJ1-1	CASSLSGGQGPTEAFF
TRBV20-1	.	TRBJ1-2	CSAREGGQRSFSGYTF
TRBV6-9	TRBD1	TRBJ1-5	CASSSITGQGQQPQHF
TRBV6-5	TRBD2	TRBJ2-4	CASSLRLAGVVIQYF
TRBV5-5	.	TRBJ2-3	CASSTEGTDTQYF
TRBV3-1	.	.	CASSQAGAAGETQYF
TRBV3-1	TRBD2	TRBJ2-5	CASSLSSGRQETQHF
TRBV3-1	.	TRBJ2-7	CASSQTGPGPDEQYF
TRBV12-3/TRBV12-4	.	TRBJ1-2	CTSSLLGGPVYGYTF
TRBV28	TRBD2	TRBJ2-7	CASSFRGGRRNEQYF
TRBV6-1	TRBD1	TRBJ1-2	CASSRTGAGYTF
TRBV7-2	TRBD2	TRBJ2-7	CASSFRSGAYYEQYF
TRBV12-3/TRBV12-4	TRBD1	TRBJ2-5	CASSNRGWQETQYF
TRBV9	.	TRBJ2-3	CASSVDEGGFTDTQYF